The source of this T cell receptor beta chain is a study of T-cell memory formation after mild COVID-19 (dated by TCRdb to the early 2020s). About the study as a whole: TCR sequence clusters from the two donors were found to be largely donor specific. T-cell clones expanding and contracting after mild COVID-19 in a couple of donors were tracked by longitudinal TCRalpha and TCRbeta repertoire sequencing. Two young, previously healthy adult volunteers made up the cohort, one male and one female.

Ficoll-Paque density gradient centrifugation was used to isolate PBMCs. Germline trimming: 4 bases from V, 4 bases from J; junction bases outside gene matches: 12. The CDR3 has 16 amino acids, counting the end cysteine and phenylalanine. Solely the CDR3 DNA is kept, with 48 bases framed from the first base. This clonotype showed up just a few times. What antigen it recognizes has not been identified. There are no base qualities to consult, and no much larger clone falls within one base. Summary of the overall study and its limitations: SARS-CoV-2 specificity was not confirmed for the second-wave clones peaking on day 37. Contracting CD4+ clones turned up mainly in the CM and EM memory subsets, whereas EMRA was where CD8+ clones were enriched. Balanced CD4/CD8 phenotypes were observed for clones contracting from day 15 to 85, whereas a bias towards CD4+ was observed for a second wave of clones expanding from day 15 to 37. Some responding clones were detected in pre-infection memory, which suggested that pre-existing cross-reactive memory T cells had joined the SARS-CoV-2 response. Only a couple of mild cases were covered by the study, and larger cohorts that include severe cases with pre-infection samples were considered necessary.

TCRdb names Illumina NovaSeq 6000 as the instrument used. TCRalpha and TCRbeta cDNA libraries were built by 5'RACE with constant-segment primers, adding sample barcodes and unique molecular identifiers. RNA was extracted from every sample with Trizol reagent. Library amplification was performed in two PCR steps, and a second sample barcode and Illumina TruSeq adapters were introduced in the second step. Libraries were sequenced on an Illumina NovaSeq with 2 x 150 bp paired-end reads. The paper's processing steps were these. Reads were demultiplexed and collapsed into UMI-guided consensus sequences with migec v1.2.7. Using mixcr v2.1.11, the UMI consensuses were aligned to TRA and TRB V and J templates and assembled into clonotypes. A clonotype was counted as expanded or contracted only if both edgeR and NoisET called the change significant, with noise models trained on biological replicates. For edgeR calls, a false discovery rate-adjusted p below 0.01 and a log2 fold-change threshold of 1 were applied. As an exploratory analysis of dynamics, max-normalized trajectories of the 1000 most abundant clonotypes were examined with PCA combined with hierarchical clustering. Each responding clone was given a CD4 or CD8 phenotype based on the CD4+ and CD8+ repertoires, which had been sequenced separately. TCRdb passed the public sequencing reads through fastp at Q25 and MiXCR, retaining productive beta sequences. A single entry per CDR3 protein holds the most common genes and DNA from its merged rows. The authors' filters were not applied to this entry. In this sample the table shows tens of thousands of distinct CDR3 sequences, about a tenth of which occur a single time. The ten most abundant clones make up 1.1% of the sample.

The receptor was isolated from a man younger than 30 who had mild COVID-19 (a few samples of this study predate the infection). The sample titles of this study are shuffled in the database, so cell type and time point are left out; the donor was told from shared clones. The receptor chain draws on TRBV12-3 or TRBV12-4 and TRBJ1-1; TRBD1 fits 7 bases in the junction. Sequences were obtained from PBMCs or a T cell subset sorted from them (not recorded which). The CDR3 protein is CASSSGQPSAGTEAFF. The nucleotide sequence reads as follows: TGTGCCAGCAGTTCGGGACAGCCATCGGCGGGCACTGAAGCTTTCTTT.